This entry features one TCR beta chain sequence. The antigen is unknown. This record belongs to a study of human T cells and chemical hapten exposure. Whole-study findings and limits: The number of TCRs above 1 in 1000 frequency did not change after DPC sensitization.

From germline, CDR1 is SQVTM and CDR2 ANQGSEA. This CDR3 is 13 amino acids long. Germline trimming cut 6 bases from V and 5 bases from J; bases unmatched to any gene: 4. Time point denoted: pre-sensitization, week 0. Documented treatment: therapeutic diphenylcyclopropenone sensitization with weekly scalp DPC. TCRdb re-called the RACE reads through MiXCR, storing one row per CDR3 protein. The top ten hold approximately 3.8% of the sample, which has roughly 100,000 distinct CDR3 sequences, around 10% seen once. The sequenced sample was whole blood, obtained in connection with sensitization to the hapten diphenylcyclopropenone (DPC). The genes are TRBV29-1 and TRBJ1-5, with TRBD1 identical over 10 bases. This TCR was sampled from a woman in her thirties or forties with alopecia areata. Some clones in this sample may be carry-over from other donors' samples. The CDR3 reads CSVGQGLHQPQHF. The CDR3 DNA reads TGCAGCGTGGGACAGGGGTTGCATCAGCCCCAGCATTTT.